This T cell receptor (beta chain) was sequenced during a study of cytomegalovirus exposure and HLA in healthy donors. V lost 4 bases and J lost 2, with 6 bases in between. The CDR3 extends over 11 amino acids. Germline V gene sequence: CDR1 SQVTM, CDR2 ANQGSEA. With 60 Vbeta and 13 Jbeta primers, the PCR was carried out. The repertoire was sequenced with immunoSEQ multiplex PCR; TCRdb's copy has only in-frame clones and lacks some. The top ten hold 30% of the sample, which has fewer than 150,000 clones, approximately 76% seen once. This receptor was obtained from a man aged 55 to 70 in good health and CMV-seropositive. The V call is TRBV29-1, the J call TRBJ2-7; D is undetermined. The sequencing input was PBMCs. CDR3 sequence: CSVGLAYEQYF. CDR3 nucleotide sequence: TGCAGCGTTGGTTTAGCCTACGAGCAGTACTTC.